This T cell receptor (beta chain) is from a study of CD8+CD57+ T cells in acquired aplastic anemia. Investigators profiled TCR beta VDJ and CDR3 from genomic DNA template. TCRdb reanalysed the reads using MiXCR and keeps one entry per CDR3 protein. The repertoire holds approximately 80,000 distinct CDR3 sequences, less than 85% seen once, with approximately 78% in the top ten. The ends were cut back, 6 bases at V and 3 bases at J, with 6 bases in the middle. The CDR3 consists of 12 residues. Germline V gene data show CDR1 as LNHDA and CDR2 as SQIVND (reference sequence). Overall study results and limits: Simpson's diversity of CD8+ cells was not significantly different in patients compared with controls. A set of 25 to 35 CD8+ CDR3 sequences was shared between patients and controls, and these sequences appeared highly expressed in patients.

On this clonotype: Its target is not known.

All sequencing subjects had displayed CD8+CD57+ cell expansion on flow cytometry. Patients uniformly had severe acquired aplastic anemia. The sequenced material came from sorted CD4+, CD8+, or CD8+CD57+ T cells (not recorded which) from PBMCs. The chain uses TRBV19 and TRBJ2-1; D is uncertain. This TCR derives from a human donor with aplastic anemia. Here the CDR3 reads CASSSHYNEQFF. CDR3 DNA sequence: TGTGCCAGTAGCAGTCACTACAATGAGCAGTTCTTC.